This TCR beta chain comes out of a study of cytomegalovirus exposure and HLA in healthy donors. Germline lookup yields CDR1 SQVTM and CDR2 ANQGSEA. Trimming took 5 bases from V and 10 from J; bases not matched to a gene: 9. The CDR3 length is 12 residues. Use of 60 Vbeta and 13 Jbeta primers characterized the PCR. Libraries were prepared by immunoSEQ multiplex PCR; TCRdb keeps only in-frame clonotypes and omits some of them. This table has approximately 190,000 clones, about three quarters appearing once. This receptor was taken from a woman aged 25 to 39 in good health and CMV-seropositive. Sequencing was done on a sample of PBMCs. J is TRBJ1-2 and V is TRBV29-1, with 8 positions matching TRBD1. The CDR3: CSVSPGQVPYTF. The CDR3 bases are TGCAGCGTTAGCCCGGGACAGGTCCCCTACACCTTC.